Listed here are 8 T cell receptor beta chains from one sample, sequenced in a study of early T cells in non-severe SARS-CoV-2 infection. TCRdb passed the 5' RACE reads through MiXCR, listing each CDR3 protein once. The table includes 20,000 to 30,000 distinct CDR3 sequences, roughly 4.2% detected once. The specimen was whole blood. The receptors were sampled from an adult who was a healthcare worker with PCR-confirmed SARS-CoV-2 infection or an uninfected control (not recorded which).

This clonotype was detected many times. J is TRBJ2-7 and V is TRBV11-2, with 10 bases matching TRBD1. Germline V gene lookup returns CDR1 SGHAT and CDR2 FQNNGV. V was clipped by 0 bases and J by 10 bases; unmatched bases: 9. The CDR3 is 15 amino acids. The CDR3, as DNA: TGTGCCAGCAGCTTAGATCTTTCCGGGACAGGGGTTCAGTACTTC. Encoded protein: CASSLDLSGTGVQYF.

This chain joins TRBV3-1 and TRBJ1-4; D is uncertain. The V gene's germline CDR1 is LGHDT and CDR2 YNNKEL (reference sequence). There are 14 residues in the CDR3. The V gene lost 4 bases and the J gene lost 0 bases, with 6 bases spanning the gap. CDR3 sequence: CASSRHATNEKLFF. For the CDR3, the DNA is TGTGCCAGCAGCCGACATGCAACTAATGAAAAACTGTTTTTT. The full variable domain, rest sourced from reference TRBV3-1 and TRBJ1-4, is DTAVSQTPKYLVTQMGNDKSIKCEQNLGHDTMYWYKQDSKKFLKIMFSYNNKELIINETVPNRFSPKSPDKAHLNLHINSLELGDSAVYFCASSRHATNEKLFFGSGTQLSVL.

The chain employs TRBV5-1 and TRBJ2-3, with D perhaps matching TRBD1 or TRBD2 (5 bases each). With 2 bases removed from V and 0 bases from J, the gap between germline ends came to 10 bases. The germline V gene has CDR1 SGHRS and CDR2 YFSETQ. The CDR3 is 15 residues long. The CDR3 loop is CASSFGGSSTDTQYF. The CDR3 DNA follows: TGCGCCAGCAGCTTTGGGGGTTCTAGCACAGATACGCAGTATTTT.

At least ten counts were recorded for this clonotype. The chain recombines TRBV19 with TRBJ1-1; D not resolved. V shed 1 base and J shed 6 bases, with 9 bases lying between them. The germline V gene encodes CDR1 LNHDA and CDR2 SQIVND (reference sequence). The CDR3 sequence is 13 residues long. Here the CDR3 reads CASSIVPGSEAFF. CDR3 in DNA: TGTGCCAGTAGTATAGTCCCCGGGTCTGAAGCTTTCTTT. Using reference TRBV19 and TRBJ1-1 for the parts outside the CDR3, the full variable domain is DGGITQSPKYLFRKEGQNVTLSCEQNLNHDAMYWYRQDPGQGLRLIYYSQIVNDFQKGDIAEGYSVSREKKESFPLTVTSAQKNPTAFYLCASSIVPGSEAFFGQGTRLTVV.

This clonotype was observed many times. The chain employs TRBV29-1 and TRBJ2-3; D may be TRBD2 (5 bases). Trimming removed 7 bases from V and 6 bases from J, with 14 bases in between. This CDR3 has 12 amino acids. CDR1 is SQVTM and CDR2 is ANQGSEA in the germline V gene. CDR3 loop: CSADGSGDTQYF. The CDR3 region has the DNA TGCAGCGCCGATGGTTCGGGGGATACGCAGTATTTT.

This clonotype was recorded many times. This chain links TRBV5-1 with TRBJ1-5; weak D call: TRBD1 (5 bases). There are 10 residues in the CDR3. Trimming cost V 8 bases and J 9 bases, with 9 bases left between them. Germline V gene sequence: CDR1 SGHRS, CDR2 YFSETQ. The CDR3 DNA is TGCGCCAGACAAAGGGGGCCCCAGCATTTT. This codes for CARQRGPQHF.

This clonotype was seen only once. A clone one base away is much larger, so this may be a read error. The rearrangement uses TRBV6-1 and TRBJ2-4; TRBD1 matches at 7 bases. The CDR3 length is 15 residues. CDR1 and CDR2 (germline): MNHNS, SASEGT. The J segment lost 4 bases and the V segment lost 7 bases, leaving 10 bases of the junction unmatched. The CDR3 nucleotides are TGTGCCAGCACTTTGACACTGACAGGGAAAAACATTCAGTACTTC. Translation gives CASTLTLTGKNIQYF.

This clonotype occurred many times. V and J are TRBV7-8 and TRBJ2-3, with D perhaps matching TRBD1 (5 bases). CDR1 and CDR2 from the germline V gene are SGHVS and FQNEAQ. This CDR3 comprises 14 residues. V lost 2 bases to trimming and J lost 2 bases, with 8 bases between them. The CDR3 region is CASSLYRSTDTQYF. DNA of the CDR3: TGTGCCAGCAGCTTATACAGGTCCACAGATACGCAGTATTTT.